This is a list of T cell receptor beta chains from one sample in a study of OX40 agonist ivuxolimab in advanced cancers. Using immunoSEQ multiplex PCR, the repertoire was profiled, and TCRdb retains in-frame clones only, with some absent. Here the sample spans some 76,000 clones, roughly 84% being singletons. Source: CD4+ or CD8+ T cells sorted from blood, taken in a trial of the OX40 agonist ivuxolimab. The source is an adult with an advanced solid tumor such as melanoma, head and neck, liver or kidney cancer. Each CDR3 is given with its conserved first and last residue. Fields, in order: CDR3 protein, CDR3 DNA, D gene, J gene, V gene, clone size. D genes are given only for firm matches. Size values are once, few and many counts, or a class for expanded clones, and some rows have none.

CDR3 protein: CASSLISVNSPLHF
CDR3 DNA: TGTGCCAGCAGTTTAATTTCCGTTAATTCACCCCTCCACTTT
D gene: NA
J gene: TRBJ1-6
V gene: TRBV28
clone size: NA

CDR3 protein: CASSRGRGETQYF
CDR3 DNA: TGTGCCAGCAGCAGGGGGCGCGGAGAGACCCAGTACTTC
D gene: TRBD1
J gene: TRBJ2-5
V gene: TRBV11-3
clone size: NA

CDR3 protein: CASSSDPSYEQYF
CDR3 DNA: TGTGCCAGCAGTTCTGACCCCTCCTACGAGCAGTACTTC
D gene: NA
J gene: TRBJ2-7
V gene: TRBV6-5
clone size: NA

CDR3 protein: CASSLRRGTDNYGYTF
CDR3 DNA: TGCGCCAGCAGCTTACGAAGGGGGACAGACAACTATGGCTACACCTTC
D gene: TRBD1
J gene: TRBJ1-2
V gene: TRBV5-1
clone size: NA

CDR3 protein: CASSIWRANYGYTF
CDR3 DNA: TGTGCCAGTAGTATCTGGCGGGCTAACTATGGCTACACCTTC
D gene: NA
J gene: TRBJ1-2
V gene: TRBV19
clone size: NA

CDR3 protein: CASSQRGWGTDTQYF
CDR3 DNA: TGTGCCAGCAGTCAGAGGGGGTGGGGGACAGATACGCAGTATTTT
D gene: NA
J gene: TRBJ2-3
V gene: TRBV7-2
clone size: NA

CDR3 protein: CASSALGGYTF
CDR3 DNA: TGTGCCAGCAGCGCCTTGGGTGGCTACACCTTC
D gene: NA
J gene: TRBJ1-2
V gene: TRBV2
clone size: NA

CDR3 protein: CASSSFDRENQPQHF
CDR3 DNA: TGTGCCAGCAGCTCTTTCGACAGGGAAAATCAGCCCCAGCATTTT
D gene: TRBD1
J gene: TRBJ1-5
V gene: TRBV5-8
clone size: NA

CDR3 protein: CASSVGQGAPYEQYF
CDR3 DNA: TGTGCCAGCAGCGTAGGACAGGGGGCACCCTACGAGCAGTACTTC
D gene: TRBD1
J gene: TRBJ2-7
V gene: TRBV9
clone size: NA

CDR3 protein: CASSLGGGPSYEQYF
CDR3 DNA: TGTGCCAGCTCTCTCGGTGGGGGGCCCTCCTACGAGCAGTACTTC
D gene: NA
J gene: TRBJ2-7
V gene: TRBV18
clone size: NA

CDR3 protein: CASSLVTAKNIQYF
CDR3 DNA: TGTGCCAGCAGCTTAGTGACAGCCAAAAACATTCAGTACTTC
D gene: NA
J gene: TRBJ2-4
V gene: TRBV11-2
clone size: NA

CDR3 protein: CASSLWTDYNEQFF
CDR3 DNA: TGTGCCAGCAGCCTATGGACAGACTACAATGAGCAGTTCTTC
D gene: NA
J gene: TRBJ2-1
V gene: TRBV7-2
clone size: few

CDR3 protein: CASSAPVGRSSYNEQFF
CDR3 DNA: TGTGCCAGCAGCGCTCCAGTTGGGAGGAGCTCCTACAATGAGCAGTTCTTC
D gene: NA
J gene: TRBJ2-1
V gene: TRBV9
clone size: NA

CDR3 protein: CASSGTGRGAEAFF
CDR3 DNA: TGTGCCAGCAGTGGGACAGGACGAGGCGCTGAAGCTTTCTTT
D gene: TRBD1
J gene: TRBJ1-1
V gene: TRBV27
clone size: NA

CDR3 protein: CASGFQGYGYTF
CDR3 DNA: TGTGCTAGTGGTTTCCAGGGCTATGGCTACACCTTC
D gene: NA
J gene: TRBJ1-2
V gene: TRBV12-5
clone size: few

CDR3 protein: CASSQDFGGGGYGYTF
CDR3 DNA: TGCGCCAGCAGCCAAGATTTCGGAGGGGGGGGCTATGGCTACACCTTC
D gene: NA
J gene: TRBJ1-2
V gene: TRBV4-3
clone size: few

CDR3 protein: CASSISGGDGYTF
CDR3 DNA: TGTGCCAGCAGCATCTCAGGGGGCGATGGCTACACCTTC
D gene: TRBD1
J gene: TRBJ1-2
V gene: TRBV7-6
clone size: NA

CDR3 protein: CASSLGPIGYTF
CDR3 DNA: TGTGCCAGCAGCTTGGGACCTATTGGCTACACCTTC
D gene: NA
J gene: TRBJ1-2
V gene: TRBV5-5
clone size: NA

CDR3 protein: CASSQGDFYTF
CDR3 DNA: TGCGCCAGCAGCCAGGGAGACTTCTACACCTTC
D gene: NA
J gene: TRBJ1-2
V gene: TRBV4-1
clone size: few

CDR3 protein: CASSGQGNNEKLFF
CDR3 DNA: TGCGCCAGCAGCGGACAGGGAAATAATGAAAAACTGTTTTTT
D gene: TRBD1
J gene: TRBJ1-4
V gene: TRBV5-1
clone size: NA

CDR3 protein: CASSLEIQLAGVLSSYNEQFF
CDR3 DNA: TGTGCCAGCAGCTTAGAAATTCAACTAGCGGGAGTCCTCAGCTCCTACAATGAGCAGTTCTTC
D gene: NA
J gene: TRBJ2-1
V gene: TRBV12-1
clone size: NA

CDR3 protein: CAIRGSGKGTEQYF
CDR3 DNA: TGTGCCATCAGAGGTAGCGGGAAGGGGACCGAGCAGTACTTC
D gene: TRBD2
J gene: TRBJ2-7
V gene: TRBV10-3
clone size: NA

CDR3 protein: CASSTLTNTGELFF
CDR3 DNA: TGCGCCAGCAGCACCTTAACGAACACCGGGGAGCTGTTTTTT
D gene: NA
J gene: TRBJ2-2
V gene: TRBV5-1
clone size: NA

CDR3 protein: CAWSVQLNTEAFF
CDR3 DNA: TGTGCCTGGAGTGTACAGTTGAACACTGAAGCTTTCTTT
D gene: NA
J gene: TRBJ1-1
V gene: TRBV30
clone size: NA

CDR3 protein: CASSQDGGTGLYGYTF
CDR3 DNA: TGTGCCAGCAGCCAAGACGGGGGAACGGGTTTATATGGCTACACCTTC
D gene: NA
J gene: TRBJ1-2
V gene: TRBV11-2
clone size: NA

CDR3 protein: CASSPTDRGQETQYF
CDR3 DNA: TGTGCCAGCAGCCCCACGGACAGGGGTCAAGAGACCCAGTACTTC
D gene: TRBD1
J gene: TRBJ2-5
V gene: TRBV9
clone size: NA

CDR3 protein: CASSQNGYTEAFF
CDR3 DNA: TGTGCCAGCAGCCAAAATGGATACACTGAAGCTTTCTTT
D gene: NA
J gene: TRBJ1-1
V gene: TRBV5-8
clone size: NA

CDR3 protein: CASRGTGGNGQFF
CDR3 DNA: TGTGCCAGCAGGGGGACAGGGGGCAATGGGCAGTTCTTC
D gene: TRBD1
J gene: TRBJ2-1
V gene: TRBV27
clone size: once

CDR3 protein: CASSLRGPDTEAFF
CDR3 DNA: TGTGCCAGCAGTTTAAGAGGGCCAGACACTGAAGCTTTCTTT
D gene: NA
J gene: TRBJ1-1
V gene: TRBV27
clone size: NA

CDR3 protein: CASSRDRSYEQYF
CDR3 DNA: TGTGCCAGCAGCCGGGACAGGTCCTACGAGCAGTACTTC
D gene: TRBD1
J gene: TRBJ2-7
V gene: TRBV7-2
clone size: NA

CDR3 protein: CASSLKGTQGGYGYTF
CDR3 DNA: TGTGCCAGCAGTCTAAAGGGGACCCAAGGCGGCTATGGCTACACCTTC
D gene: NA
J gene: TRBJ1-2
V gene: TRBV27
clone size: NA

CDR3 protein: CASSLSSGVYGYTF
CDR3 DNA: TGTGCCAGCAGTCTCTCCTCAGGGGTCTATGGCTACACCTTC
D gene: NA
J gene: TRBJ1-2
V gene: TRBV27
clone size: NA

CDR3 protein: CASSLGASSYNEQFF
CDR3 DNA: TGTGCCAGCAGCTTAGGCGCTAGCTCCTACAATGAGCAGTTCTTC
D gene: NA
J gene: TRBJ2-1
V gene: TRBV7-2
clone size: NA

CDR3 protein: CASSFGTTNEKLFF
CDR3 DNA: TGTGCCAGCAGCTTTGGTACAACTAATGAAAAACTGTTTTTT
D gene: NA
J gene: TRBJ1-4
V gene: TRBV5-5
clone size: NA

CDR3 protein: CASSLPLSYGETQYF
CDR3 DNA: TGTGCCAGCAGCTTACCGCTCTCTTATGGAGAGACCCAGTACTTC
D gene: NA
J gene: TRBJ2-5
V gene: TRBV5-6
clone size: NA

CDR3 protein: CASSTRGSDTQYF
CDR3 DNA: TGTGCCAGCAGCACCCGAGGCTCAGATACGCAGTATTTT
D gene: NA
J gene: TRBJ2-3
V gene: TRBV9
clone size: NA

CDR3 protein: CASSVGLGDLNSPLHF
CDR3 DNA: TGTGCCAGCAGCGTAGGGCTAGGGGATTTAAATTCACCCCTCCACTTT
D gene: NA
J gene: TRBJ1-6
V gene: TRBV9
clone size: NA

CDR3 protein: CASSLVPPGPGYTF
CDR3 DNA: TGTGCCAGCAGCTTGGTCCCGCCAGGGCCTGGCTACACCTTC
D gene: NA
J gene: TRBJ1-2
V gene: TRBV5-4
clone size: NA

CDR3 protein: CASTGQGITYEQYF
CDR3 DNA: TGTGCCAGCACAGGACAGGGGATAACCTACGAGCAGTACTTC
D gene: TRBD1
J gene: TRBJ2-7
V gene: TRBV11-2
clone size: NA

CDR3 protein: CASIGLRTGELFF
CDR3 DNA: TGTGCCAGCATCGGCCTGCGGACCGGGGAGCTGTTTTTT
D gene: NA
J gene: TRBJ2-2
V gene: TRBV28
clone size: once

CDR3 protein: CSVRSGWEQYF
CDR3 DNA: TGCAGCGTTAGGTCAGGGTGGGAGCAGTACTTC
D gene: NA
J gene: TRBJ2-7
V gene: TRBV29-1
clone size: few

CDR3 protein: CASSSGQPPRNEQFF
CDR3 DNA: TGTGCCAGCAGCTCAGGACAGCCCCCTAGGAATGAGCAGTTCTTC
D gene: NA
J gene: TRBJ2-1
V gene: TRBV7-3
clone size: once

CDR3 protein: CASFGQKSQPQHF
CDR3 DNA: TGTGCCAGCTTTGGGCAAAAATCACAGCCCCAGCATTTT
D gene: NA
J gene: TRBJ1-5
V gene: TRBV28
clone size: NA

CDR3 protein: CAWSEESYEQYF
CDR3 DNA: TGTGCCTGGTCAGAGGAGTCCTACGAGCAGTACTTC
D gene: NA
J gene: TRBJ2-7
V gene: TRBV30
clone size: NA

CDR3 protein: CASSLRTVGSQPQHF
CDR3 DNA: TGTGCCAGCAGCCTAAGGACTGTCGGGAGTCAGCCCCAGCATTTT
D gene: NA
J gene: TRBJ1-5
V gene: TRBV28
clone size: once

CDR3 protein: CASSLNQGGYGYTF
CDR3 DNA: TGTGCCAGCAGCTTAAACCAGGGCGGCTATGGCTACACCTTC
D gene: NA
J gene: TRBJ1-2
V gene: TRBV7-2
clone size: NA

CDR3 protein: CASSPGHLYEQYF
CDR3 DNA: TGTGCCAGCAGCCCGGGACACCTGTACGAGCAGTACTTC
D gene: NA
J gene: TRBJ2-7
V gene: TRBV27
clone size: NA

CDR3 protein: CAIRLGQTYEQYF
CDR3 DNA: TGTGCCATCAGGCTCGGACAAACCTACGAGCAGTACTTC
D gene: NA
J gene: TRBJ2-7
V gene: TRBV10-3
clone size: NA

CDR3 protein: CASSLRGQPNQPQHF
CDR3 DNA: TGTGCCAGCAGCTTAAGGGGGCAGCCGAATCAGCCCCAGCATTTT
D gene: TRBD1
J gene: TRBJ1-5
V gene: TRBV7-8
clone size: NA

CDR3 protein: CASSPVTGSEAFF
CDR3 DNA: TGTGCCAGCTCACCCGTGACTGGGAGTGAAGCTTTCTTT
D gene: NA
J gene: TRBJ1-1
V gene: TRBV18
clone size: NA

CDR3 protein: CASSGTGDTGELFF
CDR3 DNA: TGTGCCTCGTCCGGGACAGGAGACACCGGGGAGCTGTTTTTT
D gene: TRBD1
J gene: TRBJ2-2
V gene: TRBV10-3
clone size: once

CDR3 protein: CASSSPGRRYGYTF
CDR3 DNA: TGTGCCAGCAGTTCTCCGGGACGGCGCTATGGCTACACCTTC
D gene: NA
J gene: TRBJ1-2
V gene: TRBV25-1
clone size: NA

CDR3 protein: CASRQGLGNQPQHF
CDR3 DNA: TGTGCCAGTCGACAGGGTCTCGGCAATCAGCCCCAGCATTTT
D gene: TRBD1
J gene: TRBJ1-5
V gene: TRBV27
clone size: once

CDR3 protein: CASSASLAGQETQYF
CDR3 DNA: TGTGCCAGCAGCGCCAGTCTAGCGGGGCAAGAGACCCAGTACTTC
D gene: TRBD2
J gene: TRBJ2-5
V gene: TRBV9
clone size: NA